The rows below give T cell receptor beta chains drawn from one sample of a study of CD8+CD57+ T cells in acquired aplastic anemia. MiXCR, run by TCRdb on the reads, gives a single entry per CDR3 protein. The profile shows about 180,000 distinct CDR3 sequences, 35% to 50% of them singletons. The sample taken for sequencing was sorted CD4+, CD8+, or CD8+CD57+ T cells (not recorded which) from PBMCs. All receptors come from a human donor in good health. Both conserved end residues are part of each CDR3. The D gene is left open where the match is weak. A clone size is listed for some rows: how often the clone was seen (once, few, many), or a class if it is expanded.

cdr3_nt,cdr3_aa,d_call,v_call,clone_size,j_call
TGTGCCAGCAGTTTCGACAGAGACAACTATGGCTACACCTTC,CASSFDRDNYGYTF,NA,TRBV2,NA,TRBJ1-2
TGTGCCAGCAGTTGGTCAGGGCCCTACGAGCAGTACTTC,CASSWSGPYEQYF,NA,TRBV28,few,TRBJ2-7
TGCAGTGCTAGAGATGGGTACTCAGGGGGAGAGAGTGGCTACACCTTC,CSARDGYSGGESGYTF,TRBD1,TRBV20-1,many,TRBJ1-2
TGTGCCACCAGCAGAGTAGCAGGAGGGTTCCACGAGCAGTACTTC,CATSRVAGGFHEQYF,NA,TRBV15,many,TRBJ2-7
TGTGCCTGGAGTGGGCAAGGCTCTGGGGCCAACGTCCTGACTTTC,CAWSGQGSGANVLTF,NA,TRBV30,NA,TRBJ2-6
TGCAGCGTTGAAGAAGGGGACAGGGGATACGAGCAGTACTTC,CSVEEGDRGYEQYF,TRBD1,TRBV29-1,NA,TRBJ2-7
TGTGCCAGCAGCTTTCCTGGGAACACTGAAGCTTTCTTT,CASSFPGNTEAFF,NA,TRBV7-9,NA,TRBJ1-1
TGCGCCAGCAGCTTGGCCCTAGCGGGTATCTCCTACAATGAGCAGTTCTTC,CASSLALAGISYNEQFF,TRBD2,TRBV5-1,many,TRBJ2-1
TGTGCCGGCAGCTCGGAGGCGGCCTACAATGAGCAGTTCTTC,CAGSSEAAYNEQFF,NA,TRBV2,NA,TRBJ2-1
TGTGCCATCAGTGAGGCGGACAGGGGAGAGACCCAGTACTTC,CAISEADRGETQYF,TRBD1,TRBV10-3,NA,TRBJ2-5
TGTGCCATCAGTGAGTCAGGGACAGGGGCGGGATCACCCCTCCACTTT,CAISESGTGAGSPLHF,TRBD1,TRBV10-3,NA,TRBJ1-6
TGTGCCAGCGGCGGGGGGGACATTAGAGGGTCCACTGAAGCTTTCTTT,CASGGGDIRGSTEAFF,NA,TRBV11-2,NA,TRBJ1-1
TGCAGCGTTGCTGGACAGGGGGTAACCTACGAGCAGTACTTC,CSVAGQGVTYEQYF,TRBD1,TRBV29-1,NA,TRBJ2-7
TGTGCCAGCAGCCTCAGACCGGACAGGGAGGAATACGAGCAGTACTTC,CASSLRPDREEYEQYF,TRBD1,TRBV7-6,NA,TRBJ2-7
TGTGCCAGTAAAACAGATAGCAATCAGCCCCAGCATTTT,CASKTDSNQPQHF,NA,TRBV19,NA,TRBJ1-5
TGCAGTGCTAGAGATCGGACAGCCTCTGGAAACACCATATATTTT,CSARDRTASGNTIYF,NA,TRBV20-1,many,TRBJ1-3
TGTGCCAGCAGTCCAAAGGGGGCGTGGGGCTACACCTTC,CASSPKGAWGYTF,TRBD1,TRBV12-3/TRBV12-4,many,TRBJ1-2
TGCAGTGCTAGATATTCGGGGTGGAGCGGGGGGAGAGATACGCAGTATTTT,CSARYSGWSGGRDTQYF,TRBD2,TRBV20-1,once,TRBJ2-3
TGTGCCAGCAGCTGGACAGGGCTGGGAAACACCATATATTTT,CASSWTGLGNTIYF,TRBD1,TRBV7-6,NA,TRBJ1-3
TGTGCCAGCGGATGGGGCACTGAAGCTTTCTTT,CASGWGTEAFF,NA,TRBV11-3,many,TRBJ1-1
TGTGCCAGCAGCCTAGGACGGAGCTCTGGAAACACCATATATTTT,CASSLGRSSGNTIYF,NA,TRBV7-9,many,TRBJ1-3
TGTGCCAGTAGTATAGTCCACCCATACGAGCAGTACTTC,CASSIVHPYEQYF,NA,TRBV19,NA,TRBJ2-7
TGTGCCAGCAGTGATGGGCCTGCTTACGAGCAGTTCTTC,CASSDGPAYEQFF,NA,TRBV2,once,TRBJ2-1
TGTGCCAGCAGCTTTAAGCCAGGGATTCTGTTCTTC,CASSFKPGILFF,NA,TRBV7-9,few,TRBJ2-1
TGTGCCAGCAGGCCCTCCCGAATGAACACTGAAGCTTTCTTT,CASRPSRMNTEAFF,NA,TRBV28,few,TRBJ1-1
TGTGCCAGCAGCTTGATGGGCAATCAGCCCCAGCATTTT,CASSLMGNQPQHF,NA,TRBV7-2,few,TRBJ1-5
TGCAGCGTCGCTAATGACATGGATAATTCACCCCTCCACTTT,CSVANDMDNSPLHF,NA,TRBV29-1,few,TRBJ1-6
TGCAGTGCTGCGTCAGGGTACGAGCAGTACTTC,CSAASGYEQYF,NA,TRBV20-1,many,TRBJ2-7
TGCGCCAGCAGTGACCCTGCTTGTGGGGAGCAGTACTTC,CASSDPACGEQYF,NA,TRBV10-1,NA,TRBJ2-7
TGTGCCAGCAGGACTCGCGGGAGGGGCAAAGCCTACAATGAGCAGTTCTTC,CASRTRGRGKAYNEQFF,TRBD2,TRBV28,few,TRBJ2-1
TGCAGTGCTTACCACCGCGGACAGGGGGATTCCTCTAGCACAGATACGCAGTATTTT,CSAYHRGQGDSSSTDTQYF,TRBD1,TRBV20-1,many,TRBJ2-3
TGCGCCAGCAGTGAACGGGGGTATAGCTCCTACGAGCAGTACTTC,CASSERGYSSYEQYF,NA,TRBV10-1,few,TRBJ2-7
TGTGCCAGCAGTTTTGTTTCGGCCTATTCGCTACAGAATGAGCAGTTCTTC,CASSFVSAYSLQNEQFF,NA,TRBV7-2,many,TRBJ2-1
TGTGCCAGCAGCTTAATGTGGAGCTCCTACAATGAGCAGTTCTTC,CASSLMWSSYNEQFF,NA,TRBV7-6,many,TRBJ2-1
TGTGCCAGCAGCCCGAGACCGGGACAGGGGGTCTACGAGCAGTACTTC,CASSPRPGQGVYEQYF,TRBD1,TRBV7-8,many,TRBJ2-7